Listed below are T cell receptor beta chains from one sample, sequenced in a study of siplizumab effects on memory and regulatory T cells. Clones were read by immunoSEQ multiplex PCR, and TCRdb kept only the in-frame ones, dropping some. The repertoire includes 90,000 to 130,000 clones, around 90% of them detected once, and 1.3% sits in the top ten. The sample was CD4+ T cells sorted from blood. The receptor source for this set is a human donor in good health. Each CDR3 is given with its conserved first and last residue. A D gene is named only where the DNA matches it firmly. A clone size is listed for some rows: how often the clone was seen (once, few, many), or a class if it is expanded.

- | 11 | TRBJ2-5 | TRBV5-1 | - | CASSQQETQYF | TGCGCCAGCAGCCAGCAAGAGACCCAGTACTTC
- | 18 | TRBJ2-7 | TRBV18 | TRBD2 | CASSQEVIAGLSNYEQYF | TGTGCCAGCTCCCAGGAAGTGATAGCGGGACTTTCCAACTACGAGCAGTACTTC
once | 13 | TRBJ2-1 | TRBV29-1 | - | CSVERASSNEQFF | TGCAGCGTTGAAAGGGCTAGCAGCAATGAGCAGTTCTTC
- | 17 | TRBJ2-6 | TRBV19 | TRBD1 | CASTPTGWESGANVLTF | TGTGCCAGTACTCCGACAGGGTGGGAGTCTGGGGCCAACGTCCTGACTTTC
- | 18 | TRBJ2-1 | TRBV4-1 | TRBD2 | CASSPPGVPSGGSFEQFF | TGCGCCAGCAGCCCCCCCGGGGTCCCTAGCGGGGGATCTTTTGAGCAGTTCTTC
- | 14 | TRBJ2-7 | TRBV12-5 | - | CASGPRNFGYEQYF | TGTGCTAGTGGTCCCAGGAACTTTGGCTACGAGCAGTACTTC
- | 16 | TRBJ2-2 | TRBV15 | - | CATSPRGGSNTGELFF | TGTGCCACCAGCCCCAGAGGGGGGTCGAACACCGGGGAGCTGTTTTTT
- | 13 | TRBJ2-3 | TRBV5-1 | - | CASSLGGTDTQYF | TGCGCCAGCAGTTTGGGGGGCACAGATACGCAGTATTTT
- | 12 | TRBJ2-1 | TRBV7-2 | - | CASSPTLNEQFF | TGTGCCAGCAGCCCCACCCTGAATGAGCAGTTCTTC
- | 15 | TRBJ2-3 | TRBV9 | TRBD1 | CASSATGGGTDTQYF | TGTGCCAGCAGCGCTACAGGGGGCGGCACAGATACGCAGTATTTT
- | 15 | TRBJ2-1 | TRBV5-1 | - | CASSRAAPAGNEQFF | TGCGCCAGCAGCCGAGCGGCCCCGGCGGGAAATGAGCAGTTCTTC
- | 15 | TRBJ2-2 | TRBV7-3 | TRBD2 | CASSLGLDSTGELFF | TGTGCCAGCAGCTTAGGACTAGACAGCACCGGGGAGCTGTTTTTT
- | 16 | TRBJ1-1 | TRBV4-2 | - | CASSLHRDTMNTEAFF | TGTGCCAGCAGTCTTCATCGGGACACCATGAACACTGAAGCTTTCTTT
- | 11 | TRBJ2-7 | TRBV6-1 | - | CASSSHSLQYF | TGTGCCAGCAGTTCCCACTCCTTGCAGTACTTC
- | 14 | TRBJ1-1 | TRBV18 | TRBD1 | CASSLTGGETEAFF | TGTGCCAGCTCATTAACAGGGGGGGAGACTGAAGCTTTCTTT
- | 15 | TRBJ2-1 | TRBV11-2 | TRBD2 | CASSLREGRYNEQFF | TGTGCCAGCAGCTTGCGGGAGGGACGCTACAATGAGCAGTTCTTC
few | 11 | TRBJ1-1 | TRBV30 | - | CAWTDAGQAFF | TGTGCCTGGACAGACGCAGGACAAGCTTTCTTT
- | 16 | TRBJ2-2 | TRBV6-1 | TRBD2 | CASSDPKAGYTGELFF | TGTGCCAGCAGTGACCCTAAAGCGGGATACACCGGGGAGCTGTTTTTT
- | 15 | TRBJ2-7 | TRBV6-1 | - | CASRTGTVSSYEQYF | TGTGCCAGCAGAACCGGGACGGTGAGCTCCTACGAGCAGTACTTC
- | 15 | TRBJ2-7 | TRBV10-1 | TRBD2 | CASSDGGLAGDEQYF | TGCGCCAGCAGTGACGGGGGACTAGCGGGAGACGAGCAGTACTTC
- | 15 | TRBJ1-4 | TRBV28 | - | CASSFRRQFYEKLFF | TGTGCCAGCAGTTTCCGACGACAGTTCTACGAAAAACTGTTTTTT
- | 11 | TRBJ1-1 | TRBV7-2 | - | CASSLVGPAFF | TGTGCCAGCAGCTTAGTCGGTCCAGCTTTCTTT
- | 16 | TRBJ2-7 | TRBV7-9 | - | CASSLAYRDKYYEQYF | TGTGCCAGCAGCTTAGCGTACAGGGACAAATACTACGAGCAGTACTTC
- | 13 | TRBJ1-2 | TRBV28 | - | CASSAGQGRGYTF | TGTGCCAGCAGTGCGGGGCAGGGTAGAGGCTACACCTTC
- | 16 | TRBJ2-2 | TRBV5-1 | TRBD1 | CASIPDRAGRTGELFF | TGCGCCAGCATCCCGGACAGGGCGGGTCGCACCGGGGAGCTGTTTTTT
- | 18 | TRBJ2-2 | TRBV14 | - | CASSQGSSWARKSGELFF | TGTGCCAGCAGCCAAGGTTCTAGTTGGGCGAGGAAATCCGGGGAGCTGTTTTTT
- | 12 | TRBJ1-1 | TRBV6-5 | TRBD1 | CASSARDSEAFF | TGTGCCAGCAGTGCGCGGGACAGTGAAGCTTTCTTT
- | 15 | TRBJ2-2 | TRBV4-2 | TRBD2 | CASSIAGGNTGELFF | TGTGCCAGCAGCATAGCGGGAGGGAACACCGGGGAGCTGTTTTTT
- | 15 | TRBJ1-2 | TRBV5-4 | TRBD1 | CASSSGQGGNYGYTF | TGTGCCAGCAGCTCGGGACAGGGGGGGAACTATGGCTACACCTTC
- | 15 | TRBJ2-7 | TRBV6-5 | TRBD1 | CASSGSGQGRSEQYF | TGTGCCAGCAGTGGGTCCGGACAGGGGAGGAGCGAGCAGTACTTC
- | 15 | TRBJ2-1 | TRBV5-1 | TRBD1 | CASSPGTVPYNEQFF | TGCGCCAGCAGCCCTGGGACAGTACCCTACAATGAGCAGTTCTTC
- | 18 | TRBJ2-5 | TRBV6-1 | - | CASSEARQGGARRETQYF | TGTGCCAGCAGTGAAGCGAGACAAGGGGGGGCGCGGAGGGAGACCCAGTACTTC
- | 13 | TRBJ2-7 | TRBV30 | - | CAWSVSPGDQQYF | TGTGCCTGGAGTGTGAGCCCAGGGGACCAGCAGTACTTC
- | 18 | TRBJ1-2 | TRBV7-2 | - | CASSLAIGLRDGNYGYTF | TGTGCCAGCAGCTTAGCGATAGGATTAAGGGACGGTAACTATGGCTACACCTTC
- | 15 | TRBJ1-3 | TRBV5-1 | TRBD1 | CASSLGDRNGNTIYF | TGCGCCAGCAGCTTGGGGGACAGGAACGGAAACACCATATATTTT
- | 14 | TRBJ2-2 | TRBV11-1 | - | CASSFQGLTGELFF | TGTGCCAGCAGCTTTCAGGGCCTCACCGGGGAGCTGTTTTTT
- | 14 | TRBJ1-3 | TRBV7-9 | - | CASSLGASSHFGDF | TGTGCCAGCAGCTTGGGGGCCTCGTCCCACTTCGGGGATTTT
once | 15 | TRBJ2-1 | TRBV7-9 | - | CASSFRGAGDNEQFF | TGTGCCAGCAGCTTCCGGGGGGCGGGTGACAATGAGCAGTTCTTC
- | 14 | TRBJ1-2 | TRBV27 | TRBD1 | CASSSQGQGYGYTF | TGTGCCAGCAGCTCCCAGGGACAGGGGTATGGCTACACCTTC
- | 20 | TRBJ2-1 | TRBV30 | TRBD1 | CAWRHSPGQGLGGGPGEQFF | TGTGCCTGGAGGCACTCCCCGGGACAGGGTCTAGGCGGAGGGCCGGGTGAGCAGTTCTTC
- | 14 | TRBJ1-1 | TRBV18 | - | CASSPRGLLTEAFF | TGTGCCAGCTCTCCCAGGGGTTTGTTAACTGAAGCTTTCTTT
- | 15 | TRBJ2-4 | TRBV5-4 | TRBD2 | CASSRVGGAKNIQYF | TGTGCCAGCAGCCGTGTGGGGGGGGCCAAAAACATTCAGTACTTC
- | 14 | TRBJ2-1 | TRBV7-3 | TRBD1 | CASRSPGQGDEQFF | TGTGCCAGCAGGTCACCGGGACAGGGGGACGAGCAGTTCTTC
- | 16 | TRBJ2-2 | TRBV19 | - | CASSAYGTVITGELFF | TGTGCCAGTAGTGCTTACGGGACCGTTATCACCGGGGAGCTGTTTTTT
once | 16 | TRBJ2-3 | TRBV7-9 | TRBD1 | CASSLYRTGFTDTQYF | TGTGCCAGCAGCTTATACCGGACAGGGTTCACAGATACGCAGTATTTT
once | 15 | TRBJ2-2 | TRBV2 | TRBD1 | CASRRGQANTGELFF | TGTGCCAGCAGGAGGGGACAGGCGAACACCGGGGAGCTGTTTTTT
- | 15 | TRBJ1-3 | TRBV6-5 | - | CASSRTVSSGNTIYF | TGTGCCAGCTCTAGGACAGTCTCCTCTGGAAACACCATATATTTT
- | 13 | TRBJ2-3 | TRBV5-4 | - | CASSPQSTDTQYF | TGTGCCAGCAGCCCCCAGAGCACAGATACGCAGTATTTT
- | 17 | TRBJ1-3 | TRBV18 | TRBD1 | CASSPRTGANSGNTIYF | TGTGCCAGCTCACCAAGGACAGGGGCTAATTCTGGAAACACCATATATTTT
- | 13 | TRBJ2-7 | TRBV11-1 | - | CASSLERDHEQYF | TGTGCCAGCAGCTTGGAGAGGGACCACGAGCAGTACTTC
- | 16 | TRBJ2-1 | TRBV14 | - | CASSQRWGHPYNEQFF | TGTGCCAGCAGCCAAAGATGGGGTCACCCGTACAATGAGCAGTTCTTC
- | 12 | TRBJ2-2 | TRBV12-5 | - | CASGPNTGELFF | TGTGCTAGTGGTCCCAACACCGGGGAGCTGTTTTTT
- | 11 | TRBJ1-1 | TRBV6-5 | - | CASSQGTEAFF | TGTGCCAGCAGCCAGGGTACTGAAGCTTTCTTT
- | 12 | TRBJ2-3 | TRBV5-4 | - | CASSSSTDTQYF | TGTGCCAGCAGCTCAAGCACAGATACGCAGTATTTT
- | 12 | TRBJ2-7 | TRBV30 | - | CAWRETIYEQYF | TGTGCCTGGAGGGAAACTATATACGAGCAGTACTTC
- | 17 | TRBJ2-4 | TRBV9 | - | CASSVGGSHLAKNIQYF | TGTGCCAGCAGCGTAGGAGGCAGCCACTTAGCCAAAAACATTCAGTACTTC
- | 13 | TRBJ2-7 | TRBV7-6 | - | CASSLEVSYEQYF | TGTGCCAGCAGCTTAGAGGTTTCCTACGAGCAGTACTTC
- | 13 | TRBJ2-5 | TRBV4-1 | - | CASSLNSGQTQYF | TGCGCCAGCAGCCTCAACAGTGGGCAGACCCAGTACTTC